The 20 T cell receptor beta chains given below trace back to one sample, sequenced in a study of CD8 T cells in ankylosing spondylitis. TCRdb re-analysed the 5' RACE reads in MiXCR, keeping a single row per CDR3 protein. The sample shows tens of thousands of distinct CDR3 sequences, under 7.5% of them seen only once. The sample consisted of synovial fluid, either unsorted or a sorted T cell fraction (not recorded which). Receptors originate from a male donor with ankylosing spondylitis.

This clonotype was counted only a few times. This rearrangement joins TRBV5-1 to TRBJ1-2, with TRBD1 matching over 10 bases. The CDR3 is 15 amino acids. The V gene end was trimmed by 1 base and the J gene end by 7 bases; junction bases not matched to a gene: 7. The germline V gene has CDR1 SGHRS and CDR2 YFSETQ. The CDR3 is CASSLLGTGDIGYTF. CDR3 nucleotide sequence: TGCGCCAGCAGCTTGCTCGGGACAGGGGATATTGGCTACACCTTC.

This clonotype has at least ten counts. The chain is built from TRBV29-1 and TRBJ1-1; D perhaps matches TRBD1 (6 bases). CDR1 and CDR2 from the germline V gene are SQVTM and ANQGSEA. Trimming cost V 3 bases and J 4 bases, with 15 bases left between them. The CDR3 spans 14 residues. This chain's CDR3 is CSVEEGEAGTEAFF. CDR3 nucleotide sequence: TGCAGCGTTGAGGAGGGGGAGGCGGGCACTGAAGCTTTCTTT.

This rearrangement joins TRBV20-1 to TRBJ1-5; no clear D. The CDR3 runs to 14 residues. V shed 4 bases and J shed 5 bases, with 15 bases lying between them. Germline V lookup: CDR1 DFQATT, CDR2 SNEGSKA (reference sequence). The CDR3 reads CSANSLSRDQPQHF. DNA of the CDR3: TGCAGTGCTAACAGTCTTTCCAGAGATCAGCCCCAGCATTTT.

In its sample, this clonotype was seen many times. CDR3 sequence reads: CASSSGLAGASTGELFF. DNA for the CDR3: TGTGCCAGCAGTTCGGGACTAGCGGGAGCGAGCACCGGGGAGCTGTTTTTT. The chain recombines TRBV12-3 or TRBV12-4 with TRBJ2-2; 14 bases are a match to TRBD2. The CDR3 consists of 17 residues. Trimming took 4 bases from V and 4 from J; bases not matched to a gene: 5.

On this clonotype: A much larger clone differs by one base, so this may be a read error. This chain joins TRBV18 and TRBJ1-5; maybe TRBD1 (5 bases). Per the germline V gene, CDR1 is KGHSH and CDR2 is LQKENI. This CDR3 is 13 amino acids long. Here the CDR3 reads CASSPGLEGPHHF. The CDR3 DNA reads as TGTGCCAGCTCACCGGGGCTGGAGGGGCCCCACCATTTT.

This clonotype was recorded at least ten times. CDR3 in DNA: TGTGCCAGCAGCTTAGTGACTAGATCCGGGGAGCTGTTTTTT. It codes for CASSLVTRSGELFF. The chain employs TRBV7-2 and TRBJ2-2; a possible D gene is TRBD2 (6 bases). The CDR3 is 14 residues long. Trimming cost V 1 base and J 6 bases, with 9 bases left between them. Germline CDR1 reads SGHTA; CDR2 reads FQGNSA.

The chain recombines TRBV5-1 with TRBJ2-5, with 8 bases fitting TRBD1. Germline V gene data show CDR1 as SGHRS and CDR2 as YFSETQ. The CDR3 has 18 amino acids. V dropped 1 base and J dropped 5; count of bases not matched to a gene: 16. Here the CDR3 reads CASSLWPQQGGYEETQYF. In DNA form, the CDR3 reads TGCGCCAGCAGCTTGTGGCCTCAACAGGGGGGTTATGAGGAGACCCAGTACTTC.

This chain joins TRBV7-2 and TRBJ1-1, with TRBD1 as a possible D gene (6 bases). This CDR3 contains 13 residues. The germline CDR1 and CDR2 sequences are SGHTA and FQGNSA. V lost 8 bases, J lost 8 bases, and 18 bases lay in between. CDR3 DNA sequence: TGTGCCAGCTGCCTCCGGACAGTGTCCGAAGCTTTCTTT. Its translation is CASCLRTVSEAFF.

This clonotype was counted between two and nine times. The J gene is TRBJ2-3, the V gene TRBV5-1; possibly TRBD2 for D (6 bases). This CDR3 has 14 residues. The V end lost 3 bases, the J end lost 0 bases, and 8 bases lay between the germline ends. Germline lookup yields CDR1 SGHRS and CDR2 YFSETQ. CDR3: CASSSGVSTDTQYF. The CDR3 DNA reads TGCGCCAGCAGCTCGGGGGTTAGCACAGATACGCAGTATTTT.

This clonotype was recorded many times. The chain has TRBV20-1 and TRBJ2-1; 10 nucleotides agree with TRBD2. The J segment lost 1 base and the V segment lost 7 bases, leaving 16 bases of the junction unmatched. The CDR3 is made up of 18 amino acids. CDR1 is DFQATT and CDR2 is SNEGSKA in the germline V gene (reference sequence). The CDR3 DNA reads as TGCAGTGGGGGTGGACTGAGCGGGAGGGTGGTGTCCTACAATGAGCAGTTCTTC. Protein sequence: CSGGGLSGRVVSYNEQFF.

J is TRBJ1-5 and V is TRBV6-2 or TRBV6-3; D is undetermined. V lost 6 bases and J 4 bases, leaving 7 bases between the germline ends. The CDR3 has 12 amino acids. The germline CDR1 and CDR2 sequences are MNHEY and SVGEGT. The CDR3 loop is CASSSGNQPQHF. CDR3 DNA sequence: TGTGCCAGCAGCTCCGGGAATCAGCCCCAGCATTTT.

This chain joins TRBV20-1 and TRBJ2-4, with 8 bases lining up with TRBD2. The CDR3 totals 17 residues. Looked up from germline, CDR1 is DFQATT and CDR2 is SNEGSKA (reference sequence). V gave up 3 bases and J gave up 0 bases; unmatched junction bases: 10. CDR3 nucleotide sequence: TGCAGTGCTAGTCCAGCAGCGGGGGAAGTAGCCAAAAACATTCAGTACTTC. It specifies CSASPAAGEVAKNIQYF.

In this sample, this clonotype turned up many times. The chain has TRBV15 and TRBJ1-2, with TRBD1 identical over 7 bases. V shed 0 bases and J 4 bases; nucleotides not matched to a gene: 8. The CDR3 runs 16 residues. The germline gives CDR1 LNHNV, CDR2 YYDKDF (reference sequence). CDR3 DNA sequence: TGTGCCACCAGCAGAGATCGCGAGGGGGCAATCTATGGCTACACCTTC. Its protein is CATSRDREGAIYGYTF.

This clonotype was seen repeatedly, ten times or more. The chain employs TRBV6-5 and TRBJ1-1; D unclear. Germline values: CDR1 MNHEY, CDR2 SVGAGI. V shed 4 bases and J shed 0 bases, with 9 bases lying between them. The CDR3 extends over 14 amino acids. CDR3 in amino acids: CASSLREMNTEAFF. For the CDR3, the DNA is TGTGCCAGCAGTTTGAGAGAAATGAACACTGAAGCTTTCTTT.

In regard to this clonotype: Being one base from a much bigger clone, this may be a read error. The chain joins TRBV5-5 to TRBJ2-2; TRBD1 agrees at 7 bases. After removal of 2 bases from V and 0 bases from J, the junction contained 4 bases not matched to a gene. CDR3 size: 16 residues. Looked up from germline, CDR1 is SGHKS and CDR2 is YYEKEE (reference sequence). This CDR3 is CASSFTGAANTGELFF. CDR3 nucleotide sequence: TGTGCCAGCAGCTTCACAGGGGCCGCGAACACCGGGGAGCTGTTTTTT. The whole variable domain, remainder taken from reference TRBV5-5 and TRBJ2-2, is DAGVTQSPTHLIKTRGQQVTLRCSPISGHKSVSWYQQVLGQGPQFIFQYYEKEERGRGNFPDRFSARQFPNYSSELNVNALLLGDSALYLCASSFTGAANTGELFFGEGSRLTVL.

This clonotype was seen many times. The rearrangement joins TRBV5-5 to TRBJ2-6; D is possibly TRBD2 (6 bases). Germline V CDR1 and CDR2: SGHKS, YYEKEE (reference sequence). The V end lost 2 bases, the J end lost 0 bases, and 9 bases lay between the germline ends. CDR3 length equals 16 residues. CDR3 region: CASSLSGDSGANVLTF. In DNA, the CDR3 is TGTGCCAGCAGCTTATCGGGGGACTCTGGGGCCAACGTCCTGACTTTC.

This sequence joins TRBV6-2 or TRBV6-3 and TRBJ1-5, with D unclear. CDR3 length: 15 amino acids. Trimming removed 2 bases at V and 2 bases at J, with 10 bases between. Looked up from germline, CDR1 is MNHEY and CDR2 is SVGEGT. The CDR3 loop reads CASSYGEWGNQPQHF. The DNA of the CDR3 is TGTGCCAGCAGTTACGGGGAGTGGGGCAATCAGCCCCAGCATTTT.

In this sample, this clonotype turned up many times. The rearrangement uses TRBV6-2 or TRBV6-3 and TRBJ2-1; 13 bases are a match to TRBD2. Germline V CDR1 and CDR2: MNHEY, SVGEGT. The CDR3 loop spans 17 amino acids. V gave up 0 bases and J gave up 6 bases; unmatched junction bases: 5. The CDR3 region has the DNA TGTGCCAGCAGTTACTCGGGACTAGCGGGAATTTTCAATGAGCAGTTCTTC. Translated, it gives CASSYSGLAGIFNEQFF.

This clonotype appeared a few times. The rearrangement links TRBV7-3 to TRBJ2-5; D gene ambiguous. The germline V gene has CDR1 SGHTA and CDR2 FQGTGA. The length of the CDR3 is 13 residues. V lost 3 bases and J 5 bases, leaving 10 bases between the germline ends. CDR3 residues: CASSLGPTETQYF. In DNA form, the CDR3 reads TGTGCCAGCAGCTTGGGCCCGACTGAGACCCAGTACTTC.

In its sample, this clonotype was seen many times. The rearrangement links TRBV6-1 to TRBJ1-6, with 7 bases aligning to TRBD1. V trimming: 6 bases; J trimming: 0 bases; junction bases outside the gene matches: 5. Germline V lookup: CDR1 MNHNS, CDR2 SASEGT. The CDR3 extends over 16 amino acids. The CDR3 sequence is CASSRDRSSYNSPLHF. In DNA, the CDR3 is TGTGCCAGCAGCCGGGACAGAAGCTCCTATAATTCACCCCTCCACTTT.